These 26 T cell receptor beta chains originate from one sample sequenced in a study of post-analysis software for immune sequencing data. Study-wide points: Patients carried roughly 5 TRBV segments more frequently than controls did, and TRBV5-6, TRBV5-1 and TRBV20-1 were among them.

Sequencing libraries made from TCR beta cDNA carried unique molecular identifiers. Via MiXCR, TCRdb re-called the PCR reads, giving one row per CDR3 protein. This sample carries 700,000 to 800,000 distinct CDR3 sequences, approximately 30% of them seen once, and the ten largest clones take approximately 0.55%. The antigens of these receptors remain unknown. The sequenced material came from blood. The source is a girl under 18 with multiple sclerosis.

This clonotype was counted between two and nine times. The rearrangement links TRBV13 to TRBJ1-5; a possible D gene is TRBD1 (6 bases). Trimming stripped 2 bases from V and 7 bases from J, with 15 bases between. The CDR3 has 15 amino acids. The V gene's germline CDR1 is PRHDT and CDR2 FYEKMQ (reference sequence). The CDR3 bases are TGTGCCAGCAGCTTACGGGGGGGGCTGGGGCAGCCCCAGCATTTT. As protein: CASSLRGGLGQPQHF.

The chain employs TRBV5-4 and TRBJ1-4; 12 nucleotides align to TRBD1. Per the germline V gene, CDR1 is SGHNT and CDR2 is YYREEE (reference sequence). CDR3 length: 14 residues. Germline trimming cut 3 bases from V and 8 bases from J; bases unmatched to any gene: 2. CDR3 nucleotides: TGTGCCAGCAGCTGGGACAGGGGGCGAGAAAAACTGTTTTTT. It is translated as CASSWDRGREKLFF.

This clonotype was counted between two and nine times. V is TRBV5-1 and J is TRBJ2-5; D not certain. Germline V gives CDR1 SGHRS, CDR2 YFSETQ. With 4 bases removed from V and 3 bases from J, the gap between germline ends came to 16 bases. The CDR3 sequence is 15 residues long. CDR3 sequence reads: CASSPFPTPKETQYF. CDR3 DNA sequence: TGCGCCAGCAGCCCCTTCCCCACACCCAAAGAGACCCAGTACTTC.

The V gene is TRBV6-6, the J gene TRBJ2-7, with 11 nucleotides matching TRBD2. V lost 6 bases, J lost 3 bases, and 10 bases stayed unmatched. Germline assignment: CDR1 MNHNY and CDR2 SVGAGI (reference sequence). The CDR3 has 16 amino acids. The CDR3 DNA reads as TGTGCCAGCAGAGCAACGGGACTAGCGGCTTTCTACGAGCAGTACTTC. Residues: CASRATGLAAFYEQYF.

The chain joins TRBV2 to TRBJ2-3, with 12 bases aligning to TRBD2. The V segment lost 9 bases and the J segment 0 bases; nucleotides outside the gene matches: 13. CDR1 is SNHLY and CDR2 is FYNNEI in the germline V gene. This CDR3 has 18 amino acids. Here the CDR3 DNA reads TGTGCCAGAGGGAGTCTAGCGGGAGGGCAAACTAGCACAGATACGCAGTATTTT. Translated: CARGSLAGGQTSTDTQYF.

This clonotype was seen a few times. V gene TRBV29-1 combines with J gene TRBJ1-2; D might be TRBD1 (6 bases). The CDR3 contains 12 residues. Germline CDR1 and CDR2: SQVTM and ANQGSEA. Trimming removed 1 base at V and 6 bases at J, with 9 bases between. The CDR3 protein is CSVEGGADGYTF. For the CDR3, the DNA is TGCAGCGTTGAAGGGGGGGCGGATGGCTACACCTTC.

V usage is TRBV27 and J usage is TRBJ2-1, with 10 bases that match TRBD2. This CDR3 has 17 residues. CDR1 MNHEY and CDR2 SMNVEV come from the germline V gene (reference sequence). V dropped 2 bases and J dropped 10; count of bases not matched to a gene: 14. The DNA of the CDR3 is TGTGCCAGCAGTTTACGACCTAGCGGGGGAGCAATCGACGAGCAGTTCTTC. Amino acids: CASSLRPSGGAIDEQFF.

The chain links TRBV2 to TRBJ1-1; 8 bases agree with TRBD1. This CDR3 has 13 amino acids. Germline V gene lookup returns CDR1 SNHLY and CDR2 FYNNEI. V lost 4 bases to trimming and J lost 4 bases; unmatched junction nucleotides: 2. CDR3 amino acids: CASSGTGITEAFF. CDR3 nucleotide sequence: TGTGCCAGCAGTGGGACAGGGATCACTGAAGCTTTCTTT.

The V and J genes are TRBV10-3 and TRBJ2-3; TRBD2 matches 9 bases. V was pared by 10 bases and J by 7 bases, with 21 bases of the junction left unmatched. The CDR3 contains 17 residues. CDR1 and CDR2 (germline): ENHRY, SYGVKD. CDR3 in DNA: TGTGCCACCTCCGACACCGTTGCTAGCGGGGTAGAAAATACGCAGTATTTT. Protein: CATSDTVASGVENTQYF.

This sequence joins TRBV12-3 or TRBV12-4 and TRBJ1-2, with 8 nucleotides matching TRBD1. This CDR3 spans 14 amino acids. J lost 3 bases, V lost 6 bases, and 6 bases had no gene match. In DNA form, the CDR3 reads TGTGCCAGCAGAACAGGGGGATGGGACTATGGCTACACCTTC. It translates to CASRTGGWDYGYTF.

V and J are TRBV11-2 and TRBJ2-7; TRBD2 might be the D (6 bases). Trimming cost V 4 bases and J 2 bases, with 15 bases left between them. The CDR3 runs 15 residues. Germline CDR1 and CDR2: SGHAT and FQNNGV. The CDR3 sequence is CASSSIFSGPYEQYF. The CDR3 DNA reads TGTGCCAGCAGCTCGATTTTTAGCGGTCCCTACGAGCAGTACTTC.

This clonotype showed up just a few times. This chain links TRBV4-3 with TRBJ1-1, with D maybe TRBD1 (5 bases). Between the trimmed V and J ends, which lost 2 bases and 0 bases, there was a span of 10 bases. This CDR3 comprises 15 residues. Germline V gives CDR1 LGHNA, CDR2 YSLEER. In DNA, the CDR3 is TGCGCCAGCAGCCAATATAGGACACTGAACACTGAAGCTTTCTTT. Translated: CASSQYRTLNTEAFF.

The chain couples TRBV4-3 to TRBJ2-3; a possible D gene is TRBD2 (6 bases). The CDR3 extends over 15 amino acids. Deletions cut 0 bases from V and 5 bases from J, with 12 bases between. Germline V lookup: CDR1 LGHNA, CDR2 YSLEER. The chain's CDR3 is CASSQDPQGGDTQYF. CDR3 DNA sequence: TGCGCCAGCAGCCAAGATCCCCAGGGAGGAGATACGCAGTATTTT.

The chain has TRBV7-2 and TRBJ2-3; 11 positions match TRBD1. CDR1 is SGHTA and CDR2 is FQGNSA in the germline V gene. The CDR3 is 14 amino acids. The ends lost 3 bases at V and 7 bases at J; junction bases unmatched: 3. The CDR3 here is CASSFGQGANTQYF. CDR3 DNA sequence: TGTGCCAGCAGCTTTGGACAGGGGGCAAATACGCAGTATTTT. The full variable domain, rest sourced from reference TRBV7-2 and TRBJ2-3, is GAGVSQSPSNKVTEKGKDVELRCDPISGHTALYWYRQSLGQGLEFLIYFQGNSAPDKSGLPSDRFSAERTGGSVSTLTIQRTQQEDSAVYLCASSFGQGANTQYFGPGTRLTVL.

The V call is TRBV20-1, the J call TRBJ2-5; D might be TRBD2 (6 bases). From germline, CDR1 is DFQATT and CDR2 SNEGSKA (reference sequence). The CDR3 consists of 16 residues. V shed 5 bases and J shed 1 base, with 20 bases lying between them. The CDR3 bases are TGCAGTGCTCACAAGCTCCCCCGGGGGTTCCAAGAGACCCAGTACTTC. This translates into CSAHKLPRGFQETQYF.

The CDR3, as DNA: TGCGCCAGCAGCTTGGCCTCGGCCAAGGATTCACCCCTCCACTTT. Protein sequence: CASSLASAKDSPLHF. The J gene is TRBJ1-6, the V gene TRBV5-1, with D hard to call. Per germline, CDR1 SGHRS and CDR2 YFSETQ. The CDR3 has 15 amino acids. V dropped 0 bases and J dropped 8 bases, with 12 bases sitting between them. Full variable domain (outside the CDR3, taken from reference TRBV5-1 and TRBJ1-6): KAGVTQTPRYLIKTRGQQVTLSCSPISGHRSVSWYQQTPGQGLQFLFEYFSETQRNKGNFPGRFSGRQFSNSRSEMNVSTLELGDSALYLCASSLASAKDSPLHFGNGTRLTVT.

This clonotype was counted between two and nine times. The chain is built from TRBV20-1 and TRBJ2-7; a weak D match, TRBD2 (6 bases). The ends were cut back, 2 bases at V and 1 base at J, with 9 bases in the middle. This CDR3 spans 13 amino acids. Germline CDR1 and CDR2: DFQATT and SNEGSKA (reference sequence). This CDR3 reads CSARPSESYEQYF. In DNA, the CDR3 is TGCAGTGCTAGACCTAGCGAGTCCTACGAGCAGTACTTC.

Concerning this clonotype: This may be a read error: a much more frequent sequence differs by one nucleotide. The V call is TRBV5-1, the J call TRBJ2-3; tentative D call: TRBD2 (6 bases). From germline, CDR1 is SGHRS and CDR2 YFSETQ. The CDR3 covers 14 residues. The CDR3 region is CASGLGLITDTQYF. CDR3 bases: TGCGCCAGCGGCTTAGGACTAATCACAGATACGCAGTATTTT. Based on the CDR3 plus reference TRBV5-1 and TRBJ2-3, the full variable domain is KAGVTQTPRYLIKTRGQQVTLSCSPISGHRSVSWYQQTPGQGLQFLFEYFSETQRNKGNFPGRFSGRQFSNSRSEMNVSTLELGDSALYLCASGLGLITDTQYFGPGTRLTVL.

The chain carries TRBV7-2 and TRBJ2-3, with a weak D call TRBD1 (5 bases). This CDR3 region has 15 residues. CDR1 is SGHTA and CDR2 is FQGNSA in the germline V gene. Trimming cost V 7 bases and J 8 bases, with 22 bases left between them. CDR3 protein: CASNSRQPGPRTQYF. The DNA for the CDR3 is TGTGCCAGCAACTCCAGACAGCCCGGGCCCCGTACGCAGTATTTT.

This clonotype was seen more than once but under ten times. The chain employs TRBV28 and TRBJ1-4; D is unresolved. The CDR3 totals 14 residues. V was trimmed by 9 bases and J by 8 bases, leaving 19 bases between them. CDR1 is MDHEN and CDR2 is SYDVKM in the germline V gene. CDR3 residues: CASRLAPSGEKLFF. In DNA, the CDR3 is TGTGCCAGTAGACTCGCACCCAGTGGAGAAAAACTGTTTTTT.

This rearrangement joins TRBV7-2 to TRBJ2-5; TRBD2 might be the D (5 bases). The CDR3 loop spans 12 amino acids. The ends were cut back, 6 bases at V and 5 bases at J, with 10 bases in the middle. Looked up from germline, CDR1 is SGHTA and CDR2 is FQGNSA. The CDR3 DNA is TGTGCCAGCAGTACCGGGGTCGAGACCCAGTACTTC. Encoded protein: CASSTGVETQYF.

This chain uses TRBV21-1 with TRBJ2-5; the table gives TRBD1 as D, unverified against the DNA. TRBV21-1 is a pseudogene locus. The length of the CDR3 is 16 residues. CDR3 in DNA: TGTGCCAGCAGCAAAGAGGGACATAGGATGGAAGAGACCCAGTACTTC. Encoded protein: CASSKEGHRMEETQYF.

This sequence joins TRBV4-2 and TRBJ2-7; TRBD2 matches at 9 bases. The J segment lost 4 bases and the V segment lost 1 base, leaving 5 bases of the junction unmatched. CDR3 length: 15 residues. From germline, CDR1 is LGHNA and CDR2 YNFKEQ. CDR3 loop: CASSQGIAGDYEQYF. The CDR3 DNA sequence: TGTGCCAGCAGCCAAGGAATAGCGGGGGATTACGAGCAGTACTTC.

V gene TRBV4-2 combines with J gene TRBJ1-5; D is undetermined. CDR1 is LGHNA, CDR2 YNFKEQ, per germline. The CDR3 is 15 amino acids. Trimming removed 0 bases at V and 5 bases at J, with 11 bases between. The DNA for the CDR3 is TGTGCCAGCAGCCAAGACAGGAATCTCGATCAGCCCCAGCATTTT. Translating it yields CASSQDRNLDQPQHF.

V gene TRBV21-1 combines with J gene TRBJ2-1. TRBV21-1 is marked as a pseudogene. The CDR3 contains 16 residues. The CDR3 sequence: CASSKEADTAYNEQFF. The CDR3 DNA sequence: TGTGCCAGCAGCAAAGAGGCCGACACCGCCTACAATGAGCAGTTCTTC.

This clonotype was counted a few times. The chain uses TRBV6-5 and TRBJ2-4; D perhaps matches TRBD2 (6 bases). Germline-derived CDR1 and CDR2 are MNHEY and SVGAGI. CDR3 length: 12 residues. Trimming shortened V by 2 bases and J by 9 bases, and 8 bases separated the two germline ends. CDR3 sequence (DNA): TGTGCCAGCAGTTACCAGGGAGGCATTCAGTACTTC. Its translation is CASSYQGGIQYF.